This T cell receptor beta chain originates from a study of cytomegalovirus exposure and HLA in healthy donors. PCR involved 60 Vbeta and 13 Jbeta primers. The method was immunoSEQ multiplex PCR; TCRdb's version includes in-frame clones alone and lacks a portion of them. The sample has roughly 43,000 clones, roughly 60% seen once. Notes on this clone: The target antigen is unknown.

Study-wide results and caveats: Relative to the approximately 700-donor mean, N-insertions were reportedly fewer in an Asian-associated ancestry cluster in a later analysis.

Trimming took 3 bases from V and 1 from J, leaving 17 bases between them. CDR1 MGHRA and CDR2 YSYEKL come from the germline V gene. The CDR3 length is 17 residues. Sequencing was done on a sample of PBMCs. This receptor was identified in a human donor in good health. The chain carries TRBV4-1 and TRBJ2-3; D possibly corresponds to TRBD2 (7 bases). The CDR3 DNA sequence: TGCGCCAGCAGCCACCGTAAGGGCGGGGGCGGCACAGATACGCAGTATTTT. Amino acids: CASSHRKGGGGTDTQYF.